This T cell receptor beta chain derives from a study of T cell changes during pregnancy in multiple sclerosis. Assay: immunoSEQ multiplex PCR; the TCRdb copy retains only in-frame clones and omits some. This sample has 15,000 to 20,000 clones, with roughly 83% found just once. There are 13 residues in the CDR3. Germline V gene sequence: CDR1 SGHNT, CDR2 YYREEE (reference sequence). Trimming removed 2 bases from V and 8 bases from J, with 13 bases in between. This material consisted of CD8+ T cells from peripheral blood mononuclear cells, taken in the third trimester of pregnancy. The chain couples TRBV5-4 to TRBJ1-2, with D possibly TRBD1 on 5 matching bases. This TCR came from a female donor in good health, enrolled as a control in a pregnancy study. CDR3 sequence reads: CASSFTGELGYTF. The CDR3 DNA reads as TGTGCCAGCAGCTTCACGGGGGAGCTGGGCTACACCTTC.